These 5 T cell receptor beta chains were sequenced from one sample in a study of shared clonotypes between healthy human individuals. Generated by immunoSEQ multiplex PCR, the TCRdb table keeps only in-frame clones and is missing some. The profile shows around 340,000 clones, 70% to 75% of them singletons. Sequencing input: memory CD4+ T cells sorted from blood. Subset in this sample: CD45RA-negative fraction. The source of these receptors is a man aged 25 to 40 in good health.

This chain links TRBV18 with TRBJ1-5; D may be TRBD1 (6 bases). The V and J ends lost 3 bases and 0 bases respectively, with 15 bases between them. The germline V gene encodes CDR1 KGHSH and CDR2 LQKENI. CDR3 length: 17 residues. The CDR3, as DNA: TGTGCCAGCTCACCCTGGGGGGCAGATTATAGCAATCAGCCCCAGCATTTT. Translation: CASSPWGADYSNQPQHF.

The gene calls are TRBV20-1 and TRBJ2-1; D is perhaps TRBD2 (5 bases). CDR1 is DFQATT, CDR2 SNEGSKA, per germline (reference sequence). Trimming shortened V by 7 bases and J by 9 bases, and 13 bases separated the two germline ends. CDR3 length equals 11 residues. CDR3 DNA sequence: TGCAGTGGGGGTGAGCGGCGTGAGCAGTTCTTC. It specifies CSGGERREQFF.

The chain has TRBV5-8 and TRBJ1-3, with D perhaps TRBD1 (6 bases). The CDR3 consists of 15 residues. Trimming left V 0 bases short and J 7 bases short, with 14 bases between. The V gene's germline CDR1 is SGHTS and CDR2 YDEGEE. CDR3 coding DNA: TGTGCCAGCAGCTTGGTTCTCTCGGGGGGCAACACCATATATTTT. Amino acid sequence: CASSLVLSGGNTIYF.

The gene calls are TRBV5-1 and TRBJ1-1, with a tentative D call TRBD1 (6 bases). The CDR3 length is 13 residues. Germline V CDR1 and CDR2: SGHRS, YFSETQ. The V gene lost 4 bases and the J gene lost 6 bases, with 13 bases spanning the gap. CDR3 protein: CASSRAGVAEAFF. In DNA, the CDR3 is TGCGCCAGCAGCCGGGCAGGGGTGGCTGAAGCTTTCTTT.

This sequence joins TRBV19 and TRBJ2-7, with TRBD1 matching over 7 bases. Trimming at V came to 2 bases and at J to 1 base, leaving 11 bases not matched to a gene. CDR1 and CDR2 from the germline V gene are LNHDA and SQIVND (reference sequence). This CDR3 has 17 amino acids. The CDR3 loop reads CASSIIFMGDSSYEQYF. The CDR3, as DNA: TGTGCCAGTAGTATAATTTTTATGGGGGACAGTTCCTACGAGCAGTACTTC.